This TCR beta chain was sequenced in a study of blood T cell repertoires in COVID-19. Study overall: Samples came from the United States, Italy and Spain, spanning acute and convalescent COVID-19.

In the original analysis: Estimation of nucleated cell counts was performed using reference gene primer amplification. Repertoires were generated with immunoSEQ multiplex PCR, while TCRdb's copy carries only in-frame clones and drops some. The D gene and trimming were derived from the DNA, and the V and J assignments and clone size from that table. The sample holds about 74,000 clones; under 95% are singletons and the top ten take roughly 9.1%. This clone occurred once. Between the trimmed V and J ends, which lost 0 bases and 7 bases, there was a span of 10 bases. The germline V gene encodes CDR1 SGHNT and CDR2 YENEEA. The CDR3 has 13 amino acids.

The source is a human donor in a cohort sampled during active COVID-19. The material sequenced was peripheral blood. The chain uses TRBV11-3 and TRBJ2-7, with TRBD2 as a possible D gene (5 bases). The CDR3: CASSLDGVHEQYF. DNA for the CDR3: TGTGCCAGCAGCTTAGACGGGGTTCATGAGCAGTACTTC.